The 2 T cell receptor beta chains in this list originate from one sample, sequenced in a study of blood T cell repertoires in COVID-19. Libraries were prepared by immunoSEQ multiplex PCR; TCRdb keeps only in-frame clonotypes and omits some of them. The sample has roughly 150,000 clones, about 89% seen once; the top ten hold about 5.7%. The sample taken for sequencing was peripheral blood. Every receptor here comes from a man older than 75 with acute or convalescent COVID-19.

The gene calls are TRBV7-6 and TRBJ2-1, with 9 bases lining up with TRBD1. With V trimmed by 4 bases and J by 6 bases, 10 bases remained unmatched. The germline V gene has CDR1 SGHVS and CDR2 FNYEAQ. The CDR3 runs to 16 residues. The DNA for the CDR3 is TGTGCCAGCAGCTCCCAACCGGGACAGGGCAGCAATGAGCAGTTCTTC. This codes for CASSSQPGQGSNEQFF.

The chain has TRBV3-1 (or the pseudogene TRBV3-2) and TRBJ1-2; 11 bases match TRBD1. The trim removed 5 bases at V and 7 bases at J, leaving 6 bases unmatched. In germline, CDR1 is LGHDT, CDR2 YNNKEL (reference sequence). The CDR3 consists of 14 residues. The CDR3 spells CASSDGQGAFGYTF. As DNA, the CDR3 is TGTGCCAGCAGCGACGGACAGGGGGCGTTTGGCTACACCTTC.